This T cell receptor beta chain was recovered during a study of cytomegalovirus exposure and HLA in healthy donors. Regarding the study as a whole: A few CMV-associated chains were confirmed in vitro to be specific for CMV antigens.

Comment on this clone: The antigen remains undetermined.

V was clipped by 2 bases and J by 5 bases; unmatched bases: 14. The length of the CDR3 is 17 residues. From germline, CDR1 is SEHNR and CDR2 FQNEAQ (reference sequence). This PCR relied on a set of 60 Vbeta primers and 13 Jbeta primers. TCRdb's table, derived via immunoSEQ multiplex PCR, lists solely in-frame clones and lacks some. Among under 200,000 clones listed, approximately 80% were seen once. The clonotype originates from a woman in her forties or fifties in good health and CMV-seropositive. J is TRBJ1-1 and V is TRBV7-9; 7 bases align to TRBD1. Sequencing used PBMCs. CDR3 in DNA: TGTGCCAGCAGCTTAACGGTTGGTACAGGGGCAGGTACTGAAGCTTTCTTT. Its translation is CASSLTVGTGAGTEAFF.